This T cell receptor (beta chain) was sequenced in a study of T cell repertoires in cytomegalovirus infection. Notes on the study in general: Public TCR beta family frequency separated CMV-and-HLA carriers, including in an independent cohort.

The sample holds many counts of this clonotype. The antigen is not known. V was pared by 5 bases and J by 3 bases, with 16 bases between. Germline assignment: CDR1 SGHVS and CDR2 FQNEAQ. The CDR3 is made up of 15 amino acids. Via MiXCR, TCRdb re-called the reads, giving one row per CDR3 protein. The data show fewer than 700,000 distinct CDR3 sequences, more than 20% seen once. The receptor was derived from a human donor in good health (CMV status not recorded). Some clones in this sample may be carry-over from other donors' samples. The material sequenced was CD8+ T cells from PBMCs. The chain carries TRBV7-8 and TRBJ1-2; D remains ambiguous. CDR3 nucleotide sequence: TGTGCCAGCAGCCTATCGACATCTTATTACTATGGCTACACCTTC. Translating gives CASSLSTSYYYGYTF.